The clone carrying this T cell receptor beta chain came up a few times. The antigen remains undetermined. Per germline, CDR1 SGHTA and CDR2 FQGTGA. The CDR3 length is 15 residues. V shed 5 bases and J 5 bases; nucleotides not matched to a gene: 8. TCRdb passed the 5' RACE reads through MiXCR, listing each CDR3 protein once. The table has about 90,000 distinct CDR3 sequences, around 26% seen once. The data derive from a study of CD8 T cells in ankylosing spondylitis. Study conclusions and caveats: Prior work had noted some motif variants in reactive arthritis blood and synovial fluid.

The source of this sequence is a male donor with ankylosing spondylitis or in good health (not recorded which). Sequences were obtained from blood, either unsorted or a sorted T cell fraction (not recorded which). The V gene is TRBV7-3, the J gene TRBJ2-1, with 8 bases that match TRBD2. CDR3 amino acids: CASSPKRESDNEQFF. The CDR3 DNA reads TGTGCCAGCAGCCCCAAGCGGGAGTCGGACAATGAGCAGTTCTTC.